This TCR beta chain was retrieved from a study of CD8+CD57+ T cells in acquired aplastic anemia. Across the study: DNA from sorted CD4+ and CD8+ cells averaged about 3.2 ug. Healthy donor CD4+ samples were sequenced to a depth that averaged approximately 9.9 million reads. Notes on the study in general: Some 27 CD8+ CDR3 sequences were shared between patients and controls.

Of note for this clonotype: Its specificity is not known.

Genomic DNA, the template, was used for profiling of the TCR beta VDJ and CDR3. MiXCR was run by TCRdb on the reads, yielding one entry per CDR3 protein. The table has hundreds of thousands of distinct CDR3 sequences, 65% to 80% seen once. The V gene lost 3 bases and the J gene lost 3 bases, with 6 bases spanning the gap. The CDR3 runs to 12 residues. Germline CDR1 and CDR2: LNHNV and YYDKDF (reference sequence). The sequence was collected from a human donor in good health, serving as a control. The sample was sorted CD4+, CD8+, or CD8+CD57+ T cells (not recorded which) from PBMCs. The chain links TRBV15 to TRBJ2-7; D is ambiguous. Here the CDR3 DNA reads TGTGCCACCAGCAGGACACACTACGAGCAGTACTTC. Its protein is CATSRTHYEQYF.